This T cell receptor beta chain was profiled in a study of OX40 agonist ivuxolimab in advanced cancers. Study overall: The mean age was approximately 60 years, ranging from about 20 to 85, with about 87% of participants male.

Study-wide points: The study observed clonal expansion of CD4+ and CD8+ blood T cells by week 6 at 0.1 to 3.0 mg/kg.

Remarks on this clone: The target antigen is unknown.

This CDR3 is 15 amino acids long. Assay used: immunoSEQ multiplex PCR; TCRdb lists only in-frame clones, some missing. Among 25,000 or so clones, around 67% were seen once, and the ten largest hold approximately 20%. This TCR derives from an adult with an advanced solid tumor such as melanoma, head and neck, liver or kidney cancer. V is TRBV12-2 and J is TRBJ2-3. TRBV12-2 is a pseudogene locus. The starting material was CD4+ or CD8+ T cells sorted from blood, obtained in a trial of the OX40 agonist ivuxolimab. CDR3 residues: CASRLLDPGTDTQYF. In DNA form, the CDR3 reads TGTGCAAGTCGCTTACTGGACCCGGGCACAGATACGCAGTATTTT.